The clone carrying this T cell receptor beta chain was picked up a small number of times. A TCRbeta library incorporating unique molecular identifiers was prepared. TCRdb reprocessed the PCR reads via MiXCR and lists one record per CDR3 protein. The data show a few hundred thousand distinct CDR3 sequences, less than 15% seen once. The source of the sample is a study of T-cell reconstitution after alpha-beta-depleted transplantation in children. V lost 5 bases, J lost 2 bases, and 24 bases lay in between. Germline V gives CDR1 MDHEN, CDR2 SYDVKM. The CDR3 length is 18 residues. This rearrangement joins TRBV28 to TRBJ2-5; TRBD1 might be the D (7 bases). The starting material was PBMCs, obtained from the stem cell graft. The receptor was isolated from a human donor who donated a stem cell graft to a child with Fanconi anemia. In DNA, the CDR3 is TGTGCCAGCAGTAGGGGGCTAGCGTGGGGGCCAGGGCAAGAGACCCAGTACTTC. Amino acids: CASSRGLAWGPGQETQYF.